These 8 T cell receptor beta chains came from one sample sequenced in a study of T-cell memory formation after mild COVID-19 (dated by TCRdb to the early 2020s). The library was prepared using 5' RACE. TCRdb lists the instrument as Illumina NovaSeq 6000. Through fastp at Q25 and MiXCR, TCRdb rebuilt clones from the public reads, retaining in-frame beta chains. Records with the same CDR3 protein are collapsed into one entry carrying the most frequent genes and DNA. A total of hundreds of thousands of distinct CDR3 sequences appear in this sample, roughly 13% of them only once. 22% of the sample is taken by the ten largest. Sequenced input: PBMCs or a T cell subset sorted from them (not recorded which). The source is a man between 18 and 35 years old who had mild COVID-19 (a few samples of this study predate the infection). The sample titles of this study are shuffled in the database, so cell type and time point are left out; the donor was told from shared clones.

This rearrangement joins TRBV20-1 to TRBJ2-1, with unresolved D. The CDR3 covers 11 residues. Germline V gene data show CDR1 as DFQATT and CDR2 as SNEGSKA (reference sequence). V was shortened by 6 bases and J by 8 bases, with 11 bases between the two germline ends. The CDR3 sequence is CSAPTYYEQFF. The CDR3 DNA is TGCAGTGCGCCTACTTACTATGAGCAGTTCTTC.

This clonotype came up a few times. This chain links TRBV3-1 with TRBJ2-3, with a possible D match to TRBD1 (5 bases). The CDR3 has 14 amino acids. The ends were cut back, 3 bases at V and 2 bases at J, with 9 bases in the middle. Germline V lookup: CDR1 LGHDT, CDR2 YNNKEL (reference sequence). The CDR3 bases are TGTGCCAGCAGCCATTCAGGGTTCACAGATACGCAGTATTTT. This gives the protein CASSHSGFTDTQYF.

The rearrangement links TRBV11-1 to TRBJ2-1, with D unclear. This CDR3 has 15 residues. With 1 base removed from V and 0 bases from J, the gap between germline ends came to 7 bases. Germline V CDR1 and CDR2: SGHAT, FQDESV (reference sequence). CDR3 sequence: CASSLEWSSYNEQFF. For the CDR3, the DNA is TGTGCCAGCAGCTTAGAGTGGAGCTCCTACAATGAGCAGTTCTTC.

This clonotype was observed a handful of times. This chain joins TRBV4-1 and TRBJ2-3; 10 bases line up with TRBD2. The CDR3 is 17 amino acids. Germline V lookup: CDR1 MGHRA, CDR2 YSYEKL. With V trimmed by 2 bases and J by 0 bases, 5 bases remained unmatched. The CDR3 sequence is CASSQSSGGASTDTQYF. The CDR3 DNA sequence: TGCGCCAGCAGCCAATCGAGCGGGGGGGCTAGCACAGATACGCAGTATTTT.

The chain carries TRBV6-2 or TRBV6-3 and TRBJ2-1; no firm D call. The CDR3 loop spans 15 amino acids. Trimming shortened V by 0 bases and J by 7 bases, and 13 bases separated the two germline ends. Germline V CDR1 and CDR2: MNHEY, SVGEGT. CDR3 protein: CASSYSGSIRNEQFF. For the CDR3, the DNA is TGTGCCAGCAGTTACTCGGGAAGCATAAGGAATGAGCAGTTCTTC.

This clonotype was observed a handful of times. V usage is TRBV7-2 and J usage is TRBJ1-5; unclear D gene. V gave up 6 bases and J gave up 4 bases, with 13 bases separating them. The germline gives CDR1 SGHTA, CDR2 FQGNSA. The CDR3 is made up of 14 amino acids. CDR3 sequence (DNA): TGTGCCAGCAGTCCGAGTCCAACAAATCAGCCCCAGCATTTT. Its translation: CASSPSPTNQPQHF.

CDR3 sequence (DNA): TGTGCCACCAGCGACGGGACCCAAGACACGTCCTGGGAAGATACGCAGTATTTT. As protein: CATSDGTQDTSWEDTQYF. The V gene is TRBV15, the J gene TRBJ2-3, with D perhaps being TRBD1 or TRBD2 (5 bases each). CDR3 length: 18 amino acids. The germline V gene encodes CDR1 LNHNV and CDR2 YYDKDF (reference sequence). Trimming took off 5 bases at V and 5 bases at J, with 26 bases between the two ends.

This clonotype was seen a few times. CDR3 nucleotides: TGCAGCGTTAGCGATGGGTCCTACAATGAGCAGTTCTTC. It yields the protein CSVSDGSYNEQFF. This sequence joins TRBV29-1 and TRBJ2-1; D is uncertain. The ends were cut back, 5 bases at V and 1 base at J, with 9 bases in the middle. Looked up from germline, CDR1 is SQVTM and CDR2 is ANQGSEA. This CDR3 comprises 13 residues.